The T cell receptor (beta chain) described here comes from a study of T cell responses to AZD1222 COVID-19 vaccine listed by TCRdb under 2021. A note on the overall study: A total of around 240 trial participants underwent TCR sequencing, of whom 200 to 220 had received two doses of AZD1222 and some 25 had received two doses of the MenACWY control vaccine. Enrollment into the trials was organized by age into subgroups of 18-55, 56-69 and 70-plus years, and those subgroups contained roughly 150, 30 and 60 TCR-sequenced participants, respectively.

The CDR3 regions of human TCRbeta chains were analyzed by immunosequencing. Under the source paper's analysis protocol: Repertoire TCRs were checked for matches against a reference library of SARS-CoV-2-specific TCRs that had been generated using the MIRA antigen-specificity platform. Breadth meant the fraction of unique TCRs that were SARS-CoV-2-associated, whereas depth meant the fraction of total T cells that were SARS-CoV-2-associated. Using the MIRA data, every spike-specific TCR was mapped to the spike region that the TCR reacted to and assigned to either a CD4 or a CD8 class. Log10-transformed breadth and depth values were compared by one-way ANOVA with Sidak's multiple comparisons tests. Entries here come from immuneACCESS through TCRdb and include only in-frame sequences with V and J called. Some clones fail to appear in such tables; in the studies checked, an unresolved V gene covers under half of the shortfall, and the cause of the remainder is unknown. V, J and clone size reflect that table, while D and trimming were determined from the DNA. This sample has about 140,000 clones in its table, and around 92% of those were observed once. Clones ranked in the top ten supply around 12% of the sample.

Turning to this clone: What this receptor recognizes is not known. Per-base qualities were not stored, and no clone one base away is much larger.

In the paper's terms, the time point label means: sample from adult after SARS-CoV-2 infection, after symptom onset. A couple of convalescent COVID-19 patients, sampled after symptom onset from adults with prior SARS-CoV-2 infection, were also TCR-sequenced for comparison. V gives up 2 bases and J gives up 0 bases, and the segment between their germline ends measures 11 bases. The CDR3, from cysteine to phenylalanine, totals 16 residues. Kept here is only the CDR3 DNA, which spans 48 bases and is read in frame from base 1. According to the germline V gene, CDR1 reads MDHEN and CDR2 reads SYDVKM. Here is what the overall study found, with its caveats: Participants were mostly white British, with more females than males. The authors suggested clonal diversity may have been underestimated. Reportedly, close to half of the unique spike-specific TCRs recognized epitopes lying outside the regions that are mutated in the B.1.351 and B.1.1.7 variants. In the small 56-69-year group, the increase in depth fell short of significance, most likely because of low power. The whole spike protein was spanned by vaccine-associated CD4 TCRs, and dominant responses were seen in regions 160-218 and 743-854. After two AZD1222 doses, both the breadth and the depth of spike-specific TCRs were significantly higher than at day 0 and than in MenACWY recipients. No day 14 peak-response samples were available, so repertoires were characterized only after the peak T cell response. Conclusions about previously exposed vaccinees were limited because only a handful of AZD1222 recipients were SARS-CoV-2 seropositive at baseline.

Here the chain combines TRBV28 and TRBJ1-3; the D gene is unclear. The clonotype comes from an adult who had recovered from COVID-19. Sequenced material: peripheral blood, taken after recovery from COVID-19. The nucleotide sequence reads TGTGCCAGCAGTTTAATCGGGAAAGGCTCTGGAAACACCATATATTTT. Translated, this is CASSLIGKGSGNTIYF.